The present TCR beta chain was sequenced within a study of blood T cell repertoires in COVID-19 (dated by TCRdb to 2019 to 2021). In terms of the full investigation: Samples covering the acute and convalescent phases of COVID-19 were provided by collaborators in the United States, Italy and Spain. The material from the prospective study consisted of cDNA or gDNA derived from T cells, B-cell-depleted T cells, or PBMCs. Deeply sampled blood TCRbeta repertoires from subjects exposed to, actively infected with, or recovered from COVID-19 were included in the dataset. The repertoires were made available in a free public database intended to serve as a resource for research on the immune response to SARS-CoV-2. Samples came from the ongoing ImmuneRACE study (first 160 participants) plus 1,254 subjects from 6 global collaborators. The sample metadata nearly always contained a de-identified subject ID, COVID-19 status, age in years and sex. Where available, HLA class I and class II types were taken from metadata supplied by the sample provider and were not determined by assay-based typing. The paper as a whole reports these results and caveats: Clinical and demographic metadata were provided uncurated, with the amount varying by source and participant.

In the germline V gene, CDR1 corresponds to SGHNT and CDR2 to YENEEA. The CDR3 holds 14 amino acids from the cysteine to the phenylalanine. Only the CDR3 DNA is retained, 42 bases long and in frame from the first base. The V end gives up 8 bases and the J end 3 bases, leaving 6 bases in the junction not matched to a gene. Of note for this clone: No cognate antigen has been identified for it. No base-level quality is on record; no much larger clone is a single base apart.

Whole blood was collected in K2EDTA tubes by collaborating institutions according to the institutions' own protocols. Collaborator samples were shipped for TCRbeta analysis as frozen whole blood, isolated PBMCs, or DNA extracted from either sample type. TCRbeta CDR3 regions were amplified from genomic DNA by means of the immunoSEQ Assay, a bias-controlled multiplex PCR. Concerning the study's data processing: Within the assay, amplification of reference gene primers was used to estimate how many nucleated cells each sample contained. Sequence reads were collapsed and filtered to measure the absolute abundance of every unique TCRbeta CDR3 rearrangement. For each sample, productive Simpson clonality was calculated as the square root of Simpson's diversity index across productive rearrangements. Held by TCRdb, this immuneACCESS table contains in-frame sequences only and omits some clones. Under half of the omission traces to an unresolved V gene where checked; the cause of the rest is unknown. That table supplies the V and J calls and clone size; D and trimming were determined from the DNA. This sample holds 55,000 to 65,000 clones; approximately 90% were observed only once. Around 8.3% of the sample is taken by the ten largest.

This sequence uses TRBV11-3 and TRBJ2-3; the junction holds 9 bases that match TRBD2. The sequence came from a human donor with active COVID-19. The donor label of this sample is uncertain. Source material: peripheral blood. The CDR3 protein: CASGGGGLTDTQYF. DNA sequence: TGTGCCAGCGGCGGGGGGGGATTGACAGATACGCAGTATTTT.